This TCR beta chain was captured by sequencing in a study of identical twins. Concerning this clonotype: Its antigen is currently unknown.

MiXCR was run by TCRdb on the 5' RACE reads, yielding one entry per CDR3 protein. The profile shows under 800,000 distinct CDR3 sequences, over 20% of them singletons. Germline V gene sequence: CDR1 LGHNT, CDR2 FRNRAP. Unmatched junction bases numbered 13, after V lost 7 bases and J lost 9 bases. The length of the CDR3 is 14 residues. Whole-study findings and limits: Possibly, invariant MAIT and iNKT cells partly confounded zero-insertion analyses.

The sample was also reused in another study, on T cells expressing NK-cell markers. As that report states: From sorted CD3+CD56+NKG2C+, CD3+CD56+NKG2C- and CD3+CD56-NKG2C+ T cells came the TCR beta repertoires.

The material sequenced was PBMCs. V usage is TRBV12-5 and J usage is TRBJ2-3, with 7 bases identical to TRBD2. The sequence was collected from a woman in her late teens or twenties in good health. The CDR3 loop is CASVKRGPNETQYF. CDR3 DNA sequence: TGTGCTAGTGTTAAGCGGGGCCCAAACGAGACGCAGTATTTT.